The 3 T cell receptor beta chains listed next were all sequenced from one sample in a study of blood T cell repertoires in COVID-19. Profiling relied on immunoSEQ multiplex PCR, and the TCRdb table lists in-frame clones only, not all of them. This table has 150,000 or so clones, 75% to 90% appearing once. The sample comprised peripheral blood. The receptor source for this set is a woman in her thirties or forties with acute or convalescent COVID-19.

The rearrangement joins TRBV2 to TRBJ2-3; D is possibly TRBD1 (6 bases). Germline CDR1 is SNHLY and CDR2 is FYNNEI. The CDR3 covers 16 residues. Trimming stripped 6 bases from V and 2 bases from J, with 18 bases between. The CDR3: CASRGAMSDLTDTQYF. CDR3 sequence (DNA): TGTGCCAGCAGGGGGGCCATGTCCGACCTCACAGATACGCAGTATTTT.

This chain links TRBV5-1 with TRBJ2-3; maybe TRBD2 (6 bases). CDR1 is SGHRS, CDR2 YFSETQ, per germline. The CDR3 totals 14 residues. V lost 4 bases, J lost 1 base, and 10 bases lay in between. The CDR3 sequence: CASSTGVGTDTQYF. CDR3 DNA sequence: TGCGCCAGCAGCACGGGAGTTGGCACAGATACGCAGTATTTT.

J is TRBJ1-4 and V is TRBV2, with 10 bases that match TRBD1. The junction had 7 bases not matched to a gene; V was cut back by 7 bases and J by 5 bases. The CDR3 has 15 residues. Germline V gene data show CDR1 as SNHLY and CDR2 as FYNNEI. The CDR3 protein is CASNGRTGGNEKLFF. Here the CDR3 DNA reads TGTGCCAGCAATGGGAGGACAGGGGGGAATGAAAAACTGTTTTTT.